This T cell receptor beta chain came from a study of T-cell reconstitution after alpha-beta-depleted transplantation in children. Study results and caveats: Reportedly, only several hundred clones from non-depleted graft cells drove alpha-beta T-cell counts at about two months. The authors attributed T-cell counts and diversity one year after transplant mostly to newly produced T cells.

The library targeted TCRbeta and was prepared with unique molecular identifiers. TCRdb itself ran the PCR reads through MiXCR, one entry per CDR3 protein. The sample shows roughly 100,000 distinct CDR3 sequences, roughly 7.2% of them seen only once. Trimming removed 6 bases from V and 3 bases from J, with 11 bases in between. The germline V gene has CDR1 SEHNR and CDR2 FQNEAQ (reference sequence). This CDR3 is built from 14 residues. Points on this clonotype: The antigen is unknown.

This specimen was PBMCs, taken before TCRalphabeta/CD19-depleted stem cell transplant. The TCR was taken from a boy aged 2 to 9 with acute lymphoblastic leukemia, due to receive a stem cell transplant. The chain uses TRBV7-9 and TRBJ2-2, with D possibly called TRBD1 or TRBD2 (5 bases each). The CDR3 DNA is TGTGCCAGCAGGTCGGGGCTTGACACCGGGGAGCTGTTTTTT. Translated, it gives CASRSGLDTGELFF.